Listed below are T cell receptor beta chains from one sample, sequenced in a study of cytomegalovirus exposure and HLA in healthy donors. Using immunoSEQ multiplex PCR, the repertoire was profiled, and TCRdb retains in-frame clones only, with some absent. The sample contains under 200,000 clones, roughly 85% of which appear only once. What was sequenced was PBMCs. The source of these receptors is a woman aged 40 to 55 in good health and CMV-seronegative. Both conserved end residues are part of each CDR3. D genes are given only for firm matches. Clone size is stated in some rows and not others, as once, few, many or a class when expanded.

v_call	d_call	clone_size	j_call	cdr3_nt	cdr3_aa
TRBV15	-	-	TRBJ1-1	TGTGCCACCAGCAGAGACAGGGGAACTGAAGCTTTCTTT	CATSRDRGTEAFF
TRBV6-1	-	few	TRBJ2-7	TGTGCCAGCAGTGAACTAATTAGCTCCTACGAGCAGTACTTC	CASSELISSYEQYF
TRBV18	TRBD1	-	TRBJ1-5	TGTGCCAGCTCACCCCTACTATTGACAGGGGTAGATCAGCCCCAGCATTTT	CASSPLLLTGVDQPQHF
TRBV28	-	-	TRBJ1-1	TGTGCCAGCAGTCCGCGGGTCACTGAAGCTTTCTTT	CASSPRVTEAFF
TRBV14	-	-	TRBJ1-1	TGTGCCAGCAGCCGATCGACAGGTGAAGCTTTCTTT	CASSRSTGEAFF
TRBV7-9	-	-	TRBJ2-5	TGTGCCAGCAGCGCCCCAGCGGGCCCCCAAGAGACCCAGTACTTC	CASSAPAGPQETQYF
TRBV7-2	-	-	TRBJ1-1	TGTGCCAGCAGCTTAAGATCAGAGAACACTGAAGCTTTCTTT	CASSLRSENTEAFF
TRBV2	TRBD1	-	TRBJ1-4	TGTGCCAGCAGTGAAGGCCGGACAGGGAATGAAAAACTGTTTTTT	CASSEGRTGNEKLFF
TRBV5-1	-	once	TRBJ2-2	TGCGCCAGCAGCCCAATACAGGGCACCGGGGAGCTGTTTTTT	CASSPIQGTGELFF
TRBV10-3	-	-	TRBJ2-1	TGTGCCATCAGTCGTGACGGGGGTAAAAATGAGCAGTTCTTC	CAISRDGGKNEQFF
TRBV6-6	TRBD2	-	TRBJ2-3	TGTGCCAGCAGCCCCGGACTAGCGGACTCCACAGATACGCAGTATTTT	CASSPGLADSTDTQYF
TRBV9	TRBD2	-	TRBJ2-1	TGTGCCAGCAGCGTAGGGACTAGGAATGAGCAGTTCTTC	CASSVGTRNEQFF
TRBV6-5	-	-	TRBJ1-1	TGTGCCAGCAGCCCCCCCTACGGTGAAGCTTTCTTT	CASSPPYGEAFF
TRBV4-1	TRBD2	once	TRBJ2-1	TGCGCCAGCAGCCAAGATGGTTTGGGCGGGGGCTCCTACAATGAGCAGTTCTTC	CASSQDGLGGGSYNEQFF
TRBV27	TRBD1	-	TRBJ1-2	TGTGCCAGCAGTTTAATGGGACAGGGGCCCGACTACACCTTC	CASSLMGQGPDYTF
TRBV25-1	-	-	TRBJ1-4	TGTGCCAGCAGTGTCGTCGGGAGAGGGCAACTGTTTTTT	CASSVVGRGQLFF
TRBV10-3	-	few	TRBJ1-5	TGTGCCATCAGTGATTCGGGCAATCAGCCCCAGCATTTT	CAISDSGNQPQHF
TRBV7-9	-	-	TRBJ1-4	TGTGCCAGCAGCCGAGGGCCCGAGCAGGAAAAACTGTTTTTT	CASSRGPEQEKLFF
TRBV5-4	-	-	TRBJ2-6	TGTGCCAGCCTGAGGGCGCCCTCTGGGGCCAACGTCCTGACTTTC	CASLRAPSGANVLTF
TRBV7-2	TRBD1	-	TRBJ1-6	TGTGCCAGCGGGACAGAAGGGGGCAGAACCCTCCACTTT	CASGTEGGRTLHF
TRBV5-1	TRBD1	-	TRBJ2-1	TGCGCCAGCAGCCCGACAGGGGGACCTGGGGTCTACAATGAGCAGTTCTTC	CASSPTGGPGVYNEQFF
TRBV29-1	-	-	TRBJ1-4	TGCAGCGTTGAAGCAAGTAGCCGGGAAAAACTGTTTTTT	CSVEASSREKLFF
TRBV11-1	-	-	TRBJ2-6	TGTGCCAGCAGCTTGGCCCAACCTGGGGCCAACGTCCTGACTTTC	CASSLAQPGANVLTF
TRBV5-8	-	-	TRBJ1-5	TGTGCCAGCAGCTTGGGTCAGTATAGCAATCAGCCCCAGCATTTT	CASSLGQYSNQPQHF
TRBV5-6	-	-	TRBJ1-5	TGTGCCAGCAGCTCGGGTGGCGGGGGCAATCAGCCCCAGCATTTT	CASSSGGGGNQPQHF
TRBV9	-	once	TRBJ2-1	TGTGCCAGCAGCGTAGGCGGGGGCTATGAGCAGTTCTTC	CASSVGGGYEQFF
TRBV6-5	TRBD2	-	TRBJ2-7	TGTGCCAGCGGGGGGGGGTTAGCCTACGAGCAGTACTTC	CASGGGLAYEQYF
TRBV27	TRBD2	-	TRBJ2-3	TGTGCCAGCAGTAAGGGACTAGCGGGGATCAGCACAGATACGCAGTATTTT	CASSKGLAGISTDTQYF
TRBV7-2	-	few	TRBJ2-7	TGTGCCAGCAGCTTAGCGTTAGGGGCATCCTACGAGCAGTACTTC	CASSLALGASYEQYF
TRBV30	-	-	TRBJ1-5	TGTGCCTGGAGTGTAGGGGGAATTGAACAGCCCCAGCATTTT	CAWSVGGIEQPQHF
TRBV5-6	TRBD1	-	TRBJ2-5	TGTGCCAGCGGGGTGGGACAGGTGGTTCCAGAGACCCAGTACTTC	CASGVGQVVPETQYF
TRBV6-1	TRBD2	-	TRBJ2-3	TGTGCCAGCAGTGAAGTAGCGGGAGGTTACACAGATACGCAGTATTTT	CASSEVAGGYTDTQYF
TRBV9	-	-	TRBJ1-2	TGTGCCAGCAGTCCCACCCAGAAGGGCTACACCTTC	CASSPTQKGYTF
TRBV6-5	TRBD1	-	TRBJ1-3	TGTGCCAGCAGCCTTAGGGACAGGGGAGACACCATATATTTT	CASSLRDRGDTIYF
TRBV28	-	-	TRBJ2-5	TGTGCCAGCAGCCTCCCCAGGGGAGTCCAAGAGACCCAGTACTTC	CASSLPRGVQETQYF
TRBV10-3	TRBD2	-	TRBJ2-1	TGTGCCATCAGTGAGGCGGGACTAGCGGTGGGAGAGCAGTTCTTC	CAISEAGLAVGEQFF
TRBV7-9	-	-	TRBJ1-3	TGTGCCAGCAGCTTAGATGGAGTTCCCGGAAACACCATATATTTT	CASSLDGVPGNTIYF
TRBV5-8	-	-	TRBJ2-7	TGTGCCAGCAGCTTGAAACGGACGGGAGAGCAGTACTTC	CASSLKRTGEQYF
TRBV27	TRBD1	-	TRBJ1-5	TGTGCCAGCAGTTTATCGGGGACAGGGTTGGGGCCCCAGCATTTT	CASSLSGTGLGPQHF
TRBV7-2	-	-	TRBJ2-5	TGTGCCAGCAGCTTAGACCCGGGGCAAGAGACCCAGTACTTC	CASSLDPGQETQYF
TRBV27	TRBD2	-	TRBJ2-7	TGTGCCAGCAGTACGGGGGGGACTCTACGAGAACAGTACTTC	CASSTGGTLREQYF
TRBV6-6	-	-	TRBJ2-5	TGTGCCAGCGCGTTGGAGACCCAGTACTTC	CASALETQYF
TRBV11-2	-	-	TRBJ2-1	TGTGCCAGCAGCTTAGGCCGGCTAGTCAGGGACAATGAGCAGTTCTTC	CASSLGRLVRDNEQFF
TRBV28	TRBD1	once	TRBJ2-6	TGTGCCAGCAGTTTCAGACAGGGGGTGAGGTCTGGGGCCAACGTCCTGACTTTC	CASSFRQGVRSGANVLTF
TRBV5-8	-	-	TRBJ2-3	TGTGCCAGCAGCTCCCCCGGGAGCACAGATACGCAGTATTTT	CASSSPGSTDTQYF
TRBV7-3	-	-	TRBJ2-5	TGTGCCAGCAGCTTAAGGCGTGCAACACGGAGACGGATCCAAGAGACCCAGTACTTC	CASSLRRATRRRIQETQYF
TRBV6-1	-	-	TRBJ1-1	TGTGCCAGCAGTGAAGCGGGCAGGAGGGACACTGAAGCTTTCTTT	CASSEAGRRDTEAFF
TRBV7-8	-	-	TRBJ1-2	TGTGCCAGCAGCTTAGGTACAGATAACTATGGCTACACCTTC	CASSLGTDNYGYTF
TRBV9	TRBD2	few	TRBJ2-7	TGTGCCAGCAGCGTAGCAGCGGGGCCTTACTACGAGCAGTACTTC	CASSVAAGPYYEQYF
TRBV6-5	TRBD1	-	TRBJ1-4	TGTGCCAGCAGGGGGACAGGGCCAAATGAAAAACTGTTTTTT	CASRGTGPNEKLFF
TRBV29-1	TRBD1	-	TRBJ2-1	TGCAGCGTTGACCCCGGGACAGCAAATAATGAGCAGTTCTTC	CSVDPGTANNEQFF